This T cell receptor beta chain was captured by sequencing in a study of memory CD4+ T cells and cytomegalovirus serostatus. Sequencing was performed with immunoSEQ multiplex PCR; in TCRdb, only in-frame clones are kept and a portion is missing. The sample holds about 82,000 clones, over 80% seen once. On this clone: Its antigen is not identified.

There are 18 residues in the CDR3. The germline CDR1 and CDR2 sequences are SGHDT and YYEEEE. Trimming took 5 bases from V and 2 from J; bases not matched to a gene: 12. Single viable CD3+CD4+CD8-CD45RO+ cells were sorted as the memory CD4+ T cells. Serum IgG to CMV pp150, pp28, p38 and p52 defined serostatus. Points from the study as a whole: Median bootstrapped AUC for CMV status was roughly 0.95 originally, 0.9 to 0.93 US-trained.

The specimen was memory CD4+ T cells from blood. V gene TRBV5-6 combines with J gene TRBJ2-5; TRBD2 aligns across 13 bases. This clonotype was sampled from an adult in good health and CMV-seronegative. The DNA of the CDR3 is TGTGCCAGCAGTACCGGGACTAGCGGGGTTCTGCTACAAGAGACCCAGTACTTC. It encodes CASSTGTSGVLLQETQYF.